This T cell receptor (beta chain) emerged from a study of identical twins. Germline values: CDR1 PRHDT, CDR2 FYEKMQ (reference sequence). V lost 5 bases to trimming and J lost 6 bases, with 8 bases between them. This CDR3 has 12 amino acids. TCRdb itself ran the 5' RACE reads through MiXCR, one entry per CDR3 protein. The table records roughly 190,000 distinct CDR3 sequences, 15% to 20% of them present only once. This clonotype was seen more than once but under ten times. These data were also filed under a second study, of T cells expressing NK-cell markers. That source notes: Each TCR beta repertoire originated in sorted T cells that were CD3+CD56+NKG2C+, CD3+CD56+NKG2C- or CD3+CD56-NKG2C+. For a handful of donors, these clonotypes were likewise the leading ones in the CD3+CD56-NKG2C+ fraction.

The sample was CD8+ T cells sorted from blood. The origin of this receptor is a woman aged 18-35 years in good health. This chain connects TRBV13 to TRBJ2-1, with a weak D call TRBD2 (6 bases). CDR3 amino acids: CASSARGNEQFF. The CDR3 DNA reads as TGTGCCAGCAGCGCGCGGGGCAATGAGCAGTTCTTC.